This T cell receptor (beta chain) was retrieved from a study of blood T cell repertoires in COVID-19. As for the study in general: The study drew acute and convalescent COVID-19 samples from the United States, Italy and Spain.

The germline V and J ends were trimmed by 2 bases and 4 bases, with 13 bases remaining between them. CDR3 length: 15 amino acids. Germline CDR1 and CDR2: KGHSH and LQKENI. In the original workflow: Estimation of nucleated cell counts relied on the amplification of reference gene primers. Produced via immunoSEQ multiplex PCR; TCRdb's table is partial and in-frame only. The V and J calls and the clone size are those of that table, but D and trimming were determined from the DNA. This table has some 180,000 clones, around 90% appearing once. The clonotype comes from a man aged 40-50 years with acute or convalescent COVID-19. The source material was peripheral blood. V usage is TRBV18 and J usage is TRBJ2-3; D remains unclear. The CDR3 sequence: CASSPAEARPDTQYF. The CDR3 coding sequence is TGTGCCAGCTCACCAGCAGAGGCCCGTCCAGATACGCAGTATTTT.